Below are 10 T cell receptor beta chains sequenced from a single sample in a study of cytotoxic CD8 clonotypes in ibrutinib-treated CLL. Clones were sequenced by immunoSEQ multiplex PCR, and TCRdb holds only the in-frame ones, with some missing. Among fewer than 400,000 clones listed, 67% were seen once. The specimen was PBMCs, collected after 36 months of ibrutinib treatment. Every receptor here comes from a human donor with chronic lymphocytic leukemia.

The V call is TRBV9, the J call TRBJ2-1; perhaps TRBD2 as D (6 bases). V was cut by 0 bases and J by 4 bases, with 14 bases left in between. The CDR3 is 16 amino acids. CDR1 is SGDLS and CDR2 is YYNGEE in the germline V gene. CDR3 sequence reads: CASSVARGASYNEQFF. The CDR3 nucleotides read TGTGCCAGCAGCGTAGCACGCGGGGCCTCGTACAATGAGCAGTTCTTC.

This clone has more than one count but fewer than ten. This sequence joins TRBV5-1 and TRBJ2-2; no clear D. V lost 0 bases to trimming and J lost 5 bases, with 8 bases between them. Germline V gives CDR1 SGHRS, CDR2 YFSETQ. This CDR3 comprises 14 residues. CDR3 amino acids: CASSLEAATGELFF. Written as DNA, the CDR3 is TGCGCCAGCAGCTTGGAGGCGGCTACCGGGGAGCTGTTTTTT.

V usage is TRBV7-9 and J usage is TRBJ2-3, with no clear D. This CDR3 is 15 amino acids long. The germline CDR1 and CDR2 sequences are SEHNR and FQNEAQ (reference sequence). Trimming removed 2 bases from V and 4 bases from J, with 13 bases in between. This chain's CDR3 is CASSLSNVVSDTQYF. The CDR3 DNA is TGTGCCAGCAGCTTATCTAACGTTGTCTCAGATACGCAGTATTTT.

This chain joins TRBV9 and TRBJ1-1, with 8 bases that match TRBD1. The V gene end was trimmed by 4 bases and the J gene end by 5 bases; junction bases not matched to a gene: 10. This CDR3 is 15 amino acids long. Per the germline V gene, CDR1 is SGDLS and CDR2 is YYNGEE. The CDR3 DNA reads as TGTGCCAGCAGCTCTTCGGACAGGGCTCTTACTGAAGCTTTCTTT. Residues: CASSSSDRALTEAFF.

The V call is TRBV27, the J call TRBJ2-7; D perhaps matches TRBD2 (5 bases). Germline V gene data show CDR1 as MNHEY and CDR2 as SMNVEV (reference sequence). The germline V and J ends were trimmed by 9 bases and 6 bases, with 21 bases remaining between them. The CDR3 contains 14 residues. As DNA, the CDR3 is TGTGCCAGGCGGGTGCCTTTTCCCACCTCCGAGCAGTACTTC. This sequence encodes CARRVPFPTSEQYF.

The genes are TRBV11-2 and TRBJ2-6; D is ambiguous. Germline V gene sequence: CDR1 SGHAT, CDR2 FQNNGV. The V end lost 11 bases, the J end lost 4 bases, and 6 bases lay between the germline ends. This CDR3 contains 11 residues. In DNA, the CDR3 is TGTGCCGAATCGGGGGCCAACGTCCTGACTTTC. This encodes CAESGANVLTF.

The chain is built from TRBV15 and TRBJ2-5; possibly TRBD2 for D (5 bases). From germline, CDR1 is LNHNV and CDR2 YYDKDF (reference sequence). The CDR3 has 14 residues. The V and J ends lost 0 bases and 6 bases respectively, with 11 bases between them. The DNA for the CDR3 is TGTGCCACCAGCAGAGAGGAAGGGAGACAGACCCAGTACTTC. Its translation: CATSREEGRQTQYF.

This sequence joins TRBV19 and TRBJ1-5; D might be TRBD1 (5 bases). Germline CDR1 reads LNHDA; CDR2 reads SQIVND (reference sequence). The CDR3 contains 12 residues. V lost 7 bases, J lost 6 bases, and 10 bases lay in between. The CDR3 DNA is TGTGCCAGTACCTCAGGGCGTCAGCCCCAGCATTTT. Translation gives CASTSGRQPQHF.

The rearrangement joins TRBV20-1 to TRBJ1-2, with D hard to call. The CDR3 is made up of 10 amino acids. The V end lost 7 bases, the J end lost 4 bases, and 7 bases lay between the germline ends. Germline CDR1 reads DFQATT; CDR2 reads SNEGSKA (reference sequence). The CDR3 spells CSERGYGYTF. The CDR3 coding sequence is TGCAGTGAGAGAGGCTATGGCTACACCTTC.

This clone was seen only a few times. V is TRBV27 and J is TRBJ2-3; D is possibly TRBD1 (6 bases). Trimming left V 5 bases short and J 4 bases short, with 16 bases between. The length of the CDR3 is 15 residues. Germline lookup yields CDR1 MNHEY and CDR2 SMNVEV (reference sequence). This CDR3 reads CASSPDLTGPDTQYF. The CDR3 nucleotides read TGTGCCAGCAGTCCGGACCTTACAGGGCCAGATACGCAGTATTTT.